These 27 T cell receptor beta chains were all obtained from the same sample, sequenced in a study of cytomegalovirus exposure and HLA in healthy donors. The PCR was carried out with 60 Vbeta primers and 13 Jbeta primers. TCRdb's table, derived via immunoSEQ multiplex PCR, lists solely in-frame clones and lacks some. The sample shows some 270,000 clones, about 80% of them seen only once. Sequenced: PBMCs. These receptor sequences come from a girl aged 2-10 years in good health and CMV-seronegative.

This chain joins TRBV7-9 and TRBJ2-1; 7 positions match TRBD2. The CDR3 runs 15 residues. Germline CDR1 is SEHNR and CDR2 is FQNEAQ (reference sequence). The trim removed 0 bases at V and 8 bases at J, leaving 7 bases unmatched. The CDR3 region has the DNA TGTGCCAGCAGCTTAGCTGGCGGGGGTGGCGATGAGCAGTTCTTC. Residues: CASSLAGGGGDEQFF.

V usage is TRBV4-2 and J usage is TRBJ1-2, with 7 nucleotides matching TRBD1. There are 15 residues in the CDR3. After removal of 3 bases from V and 4 bases from J, the junction contained 8 bases not matched to a gene. Germline V gene data show CDR1 as LGHNA and CDR2 as YNFKEQ. This CDR3 reads CASSQGQKKTYGYTF. CDR3 DNA: TGTGCCAGCAGCCAGGGACAGAAAAAAACCTATGGCTACACCTTC.

This chain joins TRBV7-8 and TRBJ2-7; the match to TRBD1 covers 7 bases. The V and J ends lost 5 bases and 0 bases, in that order; junction bases with no gene match: 7. This CDR3 comprises 15 residues. The germline V gene encodes CDR1 SGHVS and CDR2 FQNEAQ. CDR3 residues: CASSLSRDSSYEQYF. The DNA for the CDR3 is TGTGCCAGCAGCCTCTCAAGGGACAGCTCCTACGAGCAGTACTTC. The full variable domain, completed using reference TRBV7-8 and TRBJ2-7, is GAGVSQSPRYKVAKRGQDVALRCDPISGHVSLFWYQQALGQGPEFLTYFQNEAQLDKSGLPSDRFFAERPEGSVSTLKIQRTQQEDSAVYLCASSLSRDSSYEQYFGPGTRLTVT.

This clone was counted a few times. This chain joins TRBV18 and TRBJ2-3; the D gene is possibly TRBD1 (7 bases). Germline-derived CDR1 and CDR2 are KGHSH and LQKENI. Trimming shortened V by 2 bases and J by 0 bases, and 18 bases separated the two germline ends. The CDR3 length is 18 residues. The CDR3 region has the DNA TGTGCCAGCTCACCATCAGGGGGGACTTACACTAGCACAGATACGCAGTATTTT. The encoded protein is CASSPSGGTYTSTDTQYF.

This clone was picked up a small number of times. At one of its ends the junction is not consistent with the germline gene, which may arise from a read error. This sequence joins TRBV7-9 and TRBJ2-2; possible D gene TRBD2, 6 bases. Germline loops: CDR1 SEHNR, CDR2 FQNEAQ (reference sequence). The CDR3 covers 19 residues. CDR3 sequence (DNA): TGTTCCAGCAGCTTTCGGCAGGGATGGCTAGCGTCTGACACCGGGGAGCTGTTTTTT. It translates to CSSSFRQGWLASDTGELFF.

The CDR3 region is CASPRQGTSGNTIYF. The DNA for the CDR3 is TGTGCCAGCCCTAGACAGGGGACCTCTGGAAACACCATATATTTT. The V and J genes are TRBV18 and TRBJ1-3; 8 bases are shared with TRBD1. CDR1 is KGHSH and CDR2 is LQKENI in the germline V gene. Trimming took 8 bases from V and 0 from J; bases not matched to a gene: 6. CDR3 length: 15 residues.

The V call is TRBV9, the J call TRBJ1-3; 8 bases align to TRBD1. This CDR3 spans 15 amino acids. Trimming cost V 5 bases and J 4 bases; bases outside gene matches: 8. The germline V gene encodes CDR1 SGDLS and CDR2 YYNGEE. The CDR3 DNA reads TGTGCCAGCAGAGCCGGGACAGGATCAGGAAACACCATATATTTT. Its translation: CASRAGTGSGNTIYF.

With respect to this clone: Compared with germline, one end of the junction differs, possibly owing to a read error. The V gene is TRBV7-9, the J gene TRBJ1-6; 7 bases are a match to TRBD1. This CDR3 is 16 amino acids long. The germline V gene encodes CDR1 SEHNR and CDR2 FQNEAQ (reference sequence). The CDR3 DNA reads as TGTTCCAGCAGCTTATTCTCGACAGGGCCGGGTGCACCCCTCCACTTT. This codes for CSSSLFSTGPGAPLHF.

V gene TRBV6-4 combines with J gene TRBJ2-2, with a possible D match to TRBD1 (5 bases). This CDR3 has 17 residues. Germline-derived CDR1 and CDR2 are MRHNA and SNTAGT. V lost 0 bases and J lost 3, with 14 bases in between. The CDR3 DNA reads as TGTGCCAGCAGTGACTCGATAGGGGATCGTCACACCGGGGAGCTGTTTTTT. Translated, it gives CASSDSIGDRHTGELFF.

For the CDR3, the DNA is TGTGCCAGCTCACTCAGGGGAGTAGGCGCCGGGGAGCTGTTTTTT. Translated: CASSLRGVGAGELFF. The rearrangement uses TRBV18 and TRBJ2-2, with D tentatively TRBD1 (6 bases). The CDR3 sequence is 15 residues long. The V gene's germline CDR1 is KGHSH and CDR2 LQKENI. V gave up 4 bases and J gave up 6 bases, with 15 bases separating them.

The J gene is TRBJ1-5, the V gene TRBV30; D may be TRBD1 (6 bases). V lost 7 bases, J lost 0 bases, and 16 bases lay in between. In germline, CDR1 is GTSNPN, CDR2 SVGIG (reference sequence). There are 15 residues in the CDR3. CDR3 region: CASNSDRTSNQPQHF. The CDR3 DNA sequence: TGTGCCTCTAACTCGGACAGAACTAGCAATCAGCCCCAGCATTTT.

J is TRBJ2-4 and V is TRBV7-9; 11 bases agree with TRBD2. V was pared by 2 bases and J by 10 bases, with 1 base of the junction left unmatched. CDR1 SEHNR and CDR2 FQNEAQ come from the germline V gene (reference sequence). There are 13 residues in the CDR3. Here the CDR3 reads CASSLTSGSIQYF. The CDR3 bases are TGTGCCAGCAGCTTAACTAGCGGGAGTATTCAGTACTTC. Filled out from reference TRBV7-9 and TRBJ2-4, the complete variable domain reads DTGVSQNPRHKITKRGQNVTFRCDPISEHNRLYWYRQTLGQGPEFLTYFQNEAQLEKSRLLSDRFSAERPKGSFSTLEIQRTEQGDSAMYLCASSLTSGSIQYFGAGTRLSVL.

V and J are TRBV28 and TRBJ1-4; no reliable D call. Germline-derived CDR1 and CDR2 are MDHEN and SYDVKM. The V gene lost 6 bases and the J gene lost 5 bases, with 16 bases spanning the gap. The CDR3 consists of 15 residues. This CDR3 is CASRPGKAGNEKLFF. The CDR3 bases are TGTGCCAGCAGGCCGGGAAAGGCGGGAAATGAAAAACTGTTTTTT.

The sample holds one count of this clone. The chain carries TRBV27 and TRBJ2-7; D might be TRBD2 (6 bases). Trimming cost V 4 bases and J 0 bases, with 10 bases left between them. The length of the CDR3 is 14 residues. From germline, CDR1 is MNHEY and CDR2 SMNVEV (reference sequence). CDR3 in amino acids: CASSYGTGSYEQYF. The CDR3 DNA reads as TGTGCCAGCAGTTACGGGACTGGCTCCTACGAGCAGTACTTC.

The chain is built from TRBV5-1 and TRBJ1-1; 7 bases align to TRBD1. Trimming cost V 4 bases and J 3 bases; bases outside gene matches: 9. The CDR3 extends over 15 amino acids. Germline loops: CDR1 SGHRS, CDR2 YFSETQ. CDR3 loop: CASSLMTGSHTEAFF. In DNA, the CDR3 is TGCGCCAGCAGCCTTATGACAGGGTCGCACACTGAAGCTTTCTTT.

This rearrangement joins TRBV6-5 to TRBJ2-7; TRBD2 matches at 8 bases. The trim removed 6 bases at V and 9 bases at J, leaving 13 bases unmatched. The CDR3 has 14 amino acids. The germline V gene encodes CDR1 MNHEY and CDR2 SVGAGI. CDR3 loop: CASSPLAGGRGQYF. The CDR3 DNA follows: TGTGCCAGCAGCCCCCTTGCGGGGGGCCGAGGGCAGTACTTC.

This sequence joins TRBV5-6 and TRBJ2-3; D perhaps matches TRBD2 (6 bases). Germline assignment: CDR1 SGHDT and CDR2 YYEEEE. The CDR3 loop spans 14 amino acids. Trimming pared 4 bases from V and 4 bases from J, leaving 13 bases between. CDR3 in DNA: TGTGCCAGCAGCGCGGAGGGCCAGGCAGATACGCAGTATTTT. Translated, it gives CASSAEGQADTQYF.

The chain employs TRBV10-1 and TRBJ2-1; TRBD2 matches at 12 bases. J was trimmed by 4 bases and V by 5 bases; bases with no gene match: 3. Germline V gives CDR1 WNHNN, CDR2 SYGVQD (reference sequence). The CDR3 loop spans 15 amino acids. This CDR3 is CASSSGTSGYNEQFF. Here the CDR3 DNA reads TGCGCCAGCAGTTCAGGGACTAGCGGGTACAATGAGCAGTTCTTC.

The V and J genes are TRBV5-6 and TRBJ2-5; tentative D call: TRBD2 (5 bases). This CDR3 has 16 residues. Germline CDR1 and CDR2: SGHDT and YYEEEE. Trimming took 1 base from V and 2 from J, leaving 15 bases between them. This CDR3 is CASSLISGWEQETQYF. CDR3 nucleotides: TGTGCCAGCAGCTTGATTTCCGGGTGGGAGCAAGAGACCCAGTACTTC.

The chain is built from TRBV15 and TRBJ2-3; 7 bases are shared with TRBD1. J was trimmed by 4 bases and V by 3 bases; bases with no gene match: 4. Germline loops: CDR1 LNHNV, CDR2 YYDKDF (reference sequence). There are 14 residues in the CDR3. CDR3 in DNA: TGTGCCACCAGCAGCCGGACAGGCTCAGATACGCAGTATTTT. Protein: CATSSRTGSDTQYF. Together with reference TRBV15 and TRBJ2-3, the CDR3 gives the full variable domain: DAMVIQNPRYQVTQFGKPVTLSCSQTLNHNVMYWYQQKSSQAPKLLFHYYDKDFNNEADTPDNFQSRRPNTSFCFLDIRSPGLGDTAMYLCATSSRTGSDTQYFGPGTRLTVL.

The V gene is TRBV6-5, the J gene TRBJ2-5; D is perhaps TRBD2 (6 bases). In germline, CDR1 is MNHEY, CDR2 SVGAGI. The CDR3 extends over 12 amino acids. Trimming took 6 bases from V and 5 from J, leaving 10 bases between them. As DNA, the CDR3 is TGTGCCAGCAGCGGAGGGGCGGAGACCCAGTACTTC. Protein sequence: CASSGGAETQYF.

The rearrangement uses TRBV5-1 and TRBJ2-7; TRBD1 matches 9 bases. CDR1 is SGHRS, CDR2 YFSETQ, per germline. With V trimmed by 3 bases and J by 2 bases, 9 bases remained unmatched. This CDR3 spans 16 amino acids. In nucleotides, the CDR3 is TGCGCCAGCAGCTCTCCCCGGGACAGGGTGCCCTACGAGCAGTACTTC. As protein: CASSSPRDRVPYEQYF.

The chain employs TRBV30 and TRBJ2-6; 11 bases match TRBD1. The ends lost 0 bases at V and 1 base at J; junction bases unmatched: 8. The CDR3 totals 19 residues. CDR1 is GTSNPN and CDR2 is SVGIG in the germline V gene (reference sequence). This CDR3 reads CAWSVQLGQGGSGANVLTF. The CDR3 DNA reads as TGTGCCTGGAGTGTACAGCTGGGACAGGGGGGGTCTGGGGCCAACGTCCTGACTTTC.

The chain joins TRBV6-4 to TRBJ1-4; D gene ambiguous. CDR1 MRHNA and CDR2 SNTAGT come from the germline V gene. The ends were cut back, 2 bases at V and 7 bases at J, with 23 bases in the middle. The CDR3 contains 18 residues. The CDR3 loop reads CASSDPDLTGGFSEKLFF. The CDR3 bases are TGTGCCAGCAGTGACCCGGACCTAACCGGAGGGTTTAGTGAAAAACTGTTTTTT.

In its sample, this clone was seen once. The CDR3 DNA reads TGTGCCAGCTCTTTCGCGGGGGGGCGGTCGGATAATGAGCAGTTCTTC. The encoded protein is CASSFAGGRSDNEQFF. The rearrangement uses TRBV2 and TRBJ2-1, with TRBD2 matching over 9 bases. The V and J ends lost 8 bases and 7 bases, in that order; junction bases with no gene match: 15. CDR1 and CDR2 from the germline V gene are SNHLY and FYNNEI. The CDR3 is made up of 16 amino acids.

The gene calls are TRBV15 and TRBJ2-7; maybe TRBD2 (6 bases). V lost 2 bases to trimming and J lost 3 bases, with 17 bases between them. CDR1 LNHNV and CDR2 YYDKDF come from the germline V gene (reference sequence). The CDR3 runs 16 residues. The DNA of the CDR3 is TGTGCCACCAGCAGATCATTCCGGGGACTTATCTACGAGCAGTACTTC. Protein product: CATSRSFRGLIYEQYF.

The gene calls are TRBV25-1 and TRBJ2-5, with D perhaps TRBD2 (6 bases). The CDR3 length is 13 residues. V was shortened by 4 bases and J by 7 bases, with 13 bases between the two germline ends. The germline CDR1 and CDR2 sequences are MGHDK and SYGVNS. The CDR3 loop reads CASSALIGGTQYF. The CDR3 DNA sequence: TGTGCCAGCAGTGCACTTATCGGGGGGACCCAGTACTTC. The full variable domain, completed using reference TRBV25-1 and TRBJ2-5, is EADIYQTPRYLVIGTGKKITLECSQTMGHDKMYWYQQDPGMELHLIHYSYGVNSTEKGDLSSESTVSRIRTEHFPLTLESARPSHTSQYLCASSALIGGTQYFGPGTRLLVL.